The 20 T cell receptor beta chains given below trace back to one sample, sequenced in a study of T cell responses to AZD1222 COVID-19 vaccine. The protocol was immunoSEQ multiplex PCR, while the TCRdb copy is restricted to in-frame clones and leaves out a portion. The sample has 90,000 to 150,000 clones; approximately 90% are singletons. Sequenced material: peripheral blood, taken on day 0 of AZD1222 vaccination. The receptors here all came from an adult in good health.

On this clone itself: One end of the junction fails to match germline, which may point to a read error. The chain combines TRBV7-7 with TRBJ2-6; D tentatively reads TRBD1 or TRBD2 (5 bases each). The germline gives CDR1 SSHAT, CDR2 FNYEAQ (reference sequence). The CDR3 length is 16 residues. The CDR3 DNA follows: TGTGCTAGCAGCTCCTTACTGGGGGACGGGGCCAACGTCCTGACTTTC. Its translation is CASSSLLGDGANVLTF.

The rearrangement links TRBV7-9 to TRBJ2-5; possibly TRBD1 for D (6 bases). The CDR3 is 17 amino acids. V was trimmed by 5 bases and J by 2 bases, leaving 21 bases between them. Germline-derived CDR1 and CDR2 are SEHNR and FQNEAQ (reference sequence). The CDR3 DNA follows: TGTGCCAGCAGCCCCTACACGAAAGGGGGTCCGCAAGAGACCCAGTACTTC. The encoded protein is CASSPYTKGGPQETQYF. Using reference TRBV7-9 and TRBJ2-5 for the parts outside the CDR3, the full variable domain is DTGVSQNPRHKITKRGQNVTFRCDPISEHNRLYWYRQTLGQGPEFLTYFQNEAQLEKSRLLSDRFSAERPKGSFSTLEIQRTEQGDSAMYLCASSPYTKGGPQETQYFGPGTRLLVL.

The chain combines TRBV24-1 with TRBJ2-3, with a possible D match to TRBD1 (5 bases). V lost 9 bases and J 4 bases, leaving 13 bases between the germline ends. This CDR3 spans 13 amino acids. Germline V gene sequence: CDR1 KGHDR, CDR2 SFDVKD. The CDR3 nucleotides are TGTGCCACCCAGCAGGGCGGCTCAGATACGCAGTATTTT. Translation gives CATQQGGSDTQYF.

This rearrangement joins TRBV28 to TRBJ2-3, with D hard to call. CDR3 length: 12 amino acids. Trimming cost V 1 base and J 4 bases, with 3 bases left between them. Germline CDR1 and CDR2: MDHEN and SYDVKM. The CDR3 loop is CASSLLPDTQYF. DNA of the CDR3: TGTGCCAGCAGTTTATTACCAGATACGCAGTATTTT. Full variable domain (remainder filled in from reference TRBV28 and TRBJ2-3): DVKVTQSSRYLVKRTGEKVFLECVQDMDHENMFWYRQDPGLGLRLIYFSYDVKMKEKGDIPEGYSVSREKKERFSLILESASTNQTSMYLCASSLLPDTQYFGPGTRLTVL.

The rearrangement links TRBV10-2 to TRBJ2-2; D unclear. The CDR3 extends over 13 amino acids. V dropped 2 bases and J dropped 4 bases, with 5 bases sitting between them. Germline assignment: CDR1 WSHSY and CDR2 SAAADI. The CDR3 region is CASSERPTGELFF. CDR3 sequence (DNA): TGCGCCAGCAGTGAGCGGCCCACCGGGGAGCTGTTTTTT.

CDR3 sequence (DNA): TGTGCCACCAGTGATTTTCGGAGCAATCAGCCCCAGCATTTT. It specifies CATSDFRSNQPQHF. The chain is built from TRBV24-1 and TRBJ1-5; no reliable D call. The germline V gene has CDR1 KGHDR and CDR2 SFDVKD. The length of the CDR3 is 14 residues. Trimming cost V 1 base and J 1 base, with 4 bases left between them.

The chain couples TRBV6-2 or TRBV6-3 to TRBJ1-5, with a tentative D call TRBD1 (6 bases). V lost 4 bases to trimming and J lost 0 bases, with 13 bases between them. CDR3 length: 16 amino acids. Germline loops: CDR1 MNHEY, CDR2 SVGEGT. The CDR3 region is CASSSNTGNSNQPQHF. For the CDR3, the DNA is TGTGCCAGCAGTTCTAATACAGGGAATAGCAATCAGCCCCAGCATTTT.

The chain is built from TRBV9 and TRBJ2-3, with D possibly TRBD1 on 6 matching bases. Per germline, CDR1 SGDLS and CDR2 YYNGEE. Trimming shortened V by 2 bases and J by 2 bases, and 12 bases separated the two germline ends. CDR3 size: 15 residues. The CDR3 reads CASSVWTANTDTQYF. For the CDR3, the DNA is TGTGCCAGCAGCGTGTGGACAGCCAACACAGATACGCAGTATTTT.

The CDR3 region is CASSPTSERLAYGYTF. The CDR3 bases are TGTGCCAGTAGCCCCACGAGTGAAAGGCTCGCCTATGGCTACACCTTC. The rearrangement links TRBV19 to TRBJ1-2; D is unclear. CDR3 length: 16 amino acids. Germline V gene sequence: CDR1 LNHDA, CDR2 SQIVND (reference sequence). Trimming took off 6 bases at V and 4 bases at J, with 21 bases between the two ends.

This clone appeared a single time. The chain is built from TRBV11-3 and TRBJ2-4; D may be TRBD1 (7 bases). The CDR3 loop spans 18 amino acids. Germline CDR1 is SGHNT and CDR2 is YENEEA. The V and J ends lost 5 bases and 2 bases respectively, with 22 bases between them. The CDR3 is CASSPRGRQGGPKNIQYF. CDR3 in DNA: TGTGCCAGCAGCCCTAGGGGCAGACAGGGAGGACCCAAAAACATTCAGTACTTC.

The V and J genes are TRBV25-1 and TRBJ1-4; 9 bases agree with TRBD1. CDR3 size: 15 residues. Germline CDR1 MGHDK, CDR2 SYGVNS. V lost 4 bases to trimming and J lost 4 bases; unmatched junction nucleotides: 4. CDR3 DNA sequence: TGTGCCAGCAGTGGGGCGACAGGGGGTAATGAAAAACTGTTTTTT. Amino acid sequence: CASSGATGGNEKLFF.

The CDR3 sequence: CASSVDGATYEQYF. The CDR3 region has the DNA TGTGCCAGCAGCGTAGACGGGGCGACTTACGAGCAGTACTTC. This rearrangement joins TRBV9 to TRBJ2-7; D may correspond to TRBD1 or TRBD2 (5 bases each). This CDR3 spans 14 amino acids. CDR1 is SGDLS and CDR2 is YYNGEE in the germline V gene. Trimming left V 0 bases short and J 4 bases short, with 11 bases between.

V is TRBV6-2 or TRBV6-3 and J is TRBJ1-3; weak D call: TRBD1 (6 bases). The V end was cut by 7 bases, the J end by 0 bases, with 13 bases between. This CDR3 region has 15 residues. Germline values: CDR1 MNHEY, CDR2 SVGEGT. CDR3 sequence (DNA): TGTGCCAGCACCCCACAGGGCAACTCTGGAAACACCATATATTTT. Its translation: CASTPQGNSGNTIYF.

This chain uses TRBV5-4 with TRBJ1-6; 7 bases match TRBD1. Germline V gives CDR1 SGHNT, CDR2 YYREEE (reference sequence). CDR3 length equals 15 residues. V was clipped by 4 bases and J by 6 bases; unmatched bases: 7. CDR3 residues: CASSHLRDSNSPLHF. Written as DNA, the CDR3 is TGTGCCAGCAGCCACCTCCGGGACAGTAATTCACCCCTCCACTTT.

This chain links TRBV9 with TRBJ2-3, with D possibly matching TRBD2 (5 bases). The V gene lost 1 base and the J gene lost 2 bases, with 11 bases spanning the gap. Germline CDR1 is SGDLS and CDR2 is YYNGEE. CDR3 length: 15 residues. The CDR3 is CASSVSSVTTDTQYF. The CDR3 nucleotides are TGTGCCAGCAGCGTAAGTAGCGTTACCACAGATACGCAGTATTTT. Using reference TRBV9 and TRBJ2-3 for the parts outside the CDR3, the full variable domain is DSGVTQTPKHLITATGQRVTLRCSPRSGDLSVYWYQQSLDQGLQFLIQYYNGEERAKGNILERFSAQQFPDLHSELNLSSLELGDSALYFCASSVSSVTTDTQYFGPGTRLTVL.

The chain links TRBV19 to TRBJ1-6; D is ambiguous. This CDR3 spans 15 amino acids. Germline V CDR1 and CDR2: LNHDA, SQIVND (reference sequence). Trimming stripped 3 bases from V and 6 bases from J, with 12 bases between. The DNA for the CDR3 is TGTGCCAGTAGTATCGCCCTCGAAGCTAATTCACCCCTCCACTTT. It yields the protein CASSIALEANSPLHF.

The V call is TRBV6-5, the J call TRBJ1-4; D not resolved. This CDR3 has 15 residues. Germline loops: CDR1 MNHEY, CDR2 SVGAGI. V dropped 0 bases and J dropped 4 bases, with 9 bases sitting between them. The CDR3 loop is CASSYSTADNEKLFF. The CDR3 nucleotides are TGTGCCAGCAGTTACTCGACGGCAGATAATGAAAAACTGTTTTTT.

The chain combines TRBV9 with TRBJ2-5, with a possible D match to TRBD1 (5 bases). The CDR3 totals 15 residues. The V end lost 0 bases, the J end lost 6 bases, and 15 bases lay between the germline ends. The V gene's germline CDR1 is SGDLS and CDR2 YYNGEE. The CDR3 here is CASSVGGQGLQTQYF. The CDR3, as DNA: TGTGCCAGCAGCGTAGGGGGCCAGGGCTTGCAGACCCAGTACTTC.

V usage is TRBV7-2 and J usage is TRBJ1-4; no clear D. The V end was cut by 5 bases, the J end by 2 bases, with 18 bases between. The CDR3 runs 17 residues. The germline CDR1 and CDR2 sequences are SGHTA and FQGNSA. CDR3 DNA: TGTGCCAGCAGCCCCCAGGTCGGGGTTGTGACTAATGAAAAACTGTTTTTT. The encoded protein is CASSPQVGVVTNEKLFF. Combining the CDR3 with reference TRBV7-2 and TRBJ1-4 gives the whole variable domain GAGVSQSPSNKVTEKGKDVELRCDPISGHTALYWYRQSLGQGLEFLIYFQGNSAPDKSGLPSDRFSAERTGGSVSTLTIQRTQQEDSAVYLCASSPQVGVVTNEKLFFGSGTQLSVL.

About this clone itself: The identical CDR3 is also encoded by other nucleotide sequences in the sample. The J gene is TRBJ1-1, the V gene TRBV12-3 or TRBV12-4; D uncertain. V shed 6 bases and J shed 0 bases, with 8 bases lying between them. The length of the CDR3 is 13 residues. CDR3 sequence: CASSLKMNTEAFF. CDR3 in DNA: TGTGCCAGCAGCCTAAAAATGAACACTGAAGCTTTCTTT.